This TCR beta chain emerged from a study of radiotherapy plus CTLA-4 blockade in lung cancer. Background on the study: In approximately 17% of patients, objective responses were seen; roughly 28% had disease control.

Per germline, CDR1 MNHEY and CDR2 SMNVEV (reference sequence). The V segment lost 5 bases and the J segment 2 bases; nucleotides outside the gene matches: 3. The CDR3 sequence is 14 residues long. Sequencing was performed with immunoSEQ multiplex PCR; in TCRdb, only in-frame clones are kept and a portion is missing. The table shows about 38,000 clones, with about 73% occurring only once. The rearrangement uses TRBV27 and TRBJ1-2; TRBD1 agrees at 9 bases. This sample comprised peripheral blood, obtained from a patient treated with radiotherapy plus ipilimumab. The receptor comes from a human donor with non-small cell lung cancer who had stable disease on radiotherapy plus ipilimumab. CDR3 sequence: CASSLGTGNYGYTF. The CDR3 DNA is TGTGCCAGCAGTCTCGGGACAGGGAACTATGGCTACACCTTC.